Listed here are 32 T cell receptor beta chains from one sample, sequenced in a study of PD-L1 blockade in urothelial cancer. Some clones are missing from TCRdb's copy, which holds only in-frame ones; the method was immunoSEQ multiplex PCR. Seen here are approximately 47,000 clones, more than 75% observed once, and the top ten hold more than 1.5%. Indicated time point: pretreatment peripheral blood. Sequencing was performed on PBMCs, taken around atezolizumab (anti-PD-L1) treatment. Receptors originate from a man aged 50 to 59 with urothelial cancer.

CDR3 bases: TGTGCCAGCAGTATAGGTCCAGGCCAAACCTACGAGCAGTACTTC. This gives the protein CASSIGPGQTYEQYF. The rearrangement links TRBV6-1 to TRBJ2-7; D gene uncertain. Trimming removed 5 bases at V and 2 bases at J, with 16 bases between. Germline V gene lookup returns CDR1 MNHNS and CDR2 SASEGT. The CDR3 is 15 amino acids.

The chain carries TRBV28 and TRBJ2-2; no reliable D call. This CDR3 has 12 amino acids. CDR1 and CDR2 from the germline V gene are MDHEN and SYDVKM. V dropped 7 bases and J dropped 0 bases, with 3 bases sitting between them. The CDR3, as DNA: TGTGCCAGCACAACGAACACCGGGGAGCTGTTTTTT. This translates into CASTTNTGELFF.

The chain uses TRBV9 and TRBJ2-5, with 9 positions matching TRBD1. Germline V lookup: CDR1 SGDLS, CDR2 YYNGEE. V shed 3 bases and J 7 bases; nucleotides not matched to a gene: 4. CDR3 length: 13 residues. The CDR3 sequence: CASSEGQGGTQYF. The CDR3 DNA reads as TGTGCCAGCAGCGAGGGACAGGGAGGGACCCAGTACTTC.

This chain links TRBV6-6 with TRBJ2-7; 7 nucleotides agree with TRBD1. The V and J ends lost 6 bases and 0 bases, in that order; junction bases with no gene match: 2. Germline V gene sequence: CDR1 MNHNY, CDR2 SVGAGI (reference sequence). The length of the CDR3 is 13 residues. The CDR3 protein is CASRAGGSYEQYV. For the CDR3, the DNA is TGTGCCAGCAGGGCAGGGGGCTCCTACGAGCAGTACGTC.

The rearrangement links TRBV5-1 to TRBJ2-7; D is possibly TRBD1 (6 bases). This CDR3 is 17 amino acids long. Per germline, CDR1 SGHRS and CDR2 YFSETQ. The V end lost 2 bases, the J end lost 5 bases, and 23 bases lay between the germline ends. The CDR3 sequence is CASSLDKPNSRDNEQYV. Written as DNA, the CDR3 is TGCGCCAGCAGCTTAGACAAACCTAACAGCCGGGACAACGAGCAGTACGTC.

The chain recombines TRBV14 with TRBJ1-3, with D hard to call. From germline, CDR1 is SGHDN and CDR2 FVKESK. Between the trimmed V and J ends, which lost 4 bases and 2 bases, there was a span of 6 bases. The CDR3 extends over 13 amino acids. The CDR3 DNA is TGTGCCAGCAGCCCCCCGGCTGGAAACACCATATATTTT. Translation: CASSPPAGNTIYF. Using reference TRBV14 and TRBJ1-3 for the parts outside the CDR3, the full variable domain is EAGVTQFPSHSVIEKGQTVTLRCDPISGHDNLYWYRRVMGKEIKFLLHFVKESKQDESGMPNNRFLAERTGGTYSTLKVQPAELEDSGVYFCASSPPAGNTIYFGEGSWLTVV.

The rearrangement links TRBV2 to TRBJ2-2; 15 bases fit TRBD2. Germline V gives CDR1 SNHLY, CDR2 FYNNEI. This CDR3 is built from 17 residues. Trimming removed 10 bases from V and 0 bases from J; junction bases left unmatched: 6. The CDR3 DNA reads TGTGCCATCCCGGGACTAGCGGGGGGTGCGAACACCGGGGAGCTGTTTTTT. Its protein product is CAIPGLAGGANTGELFF. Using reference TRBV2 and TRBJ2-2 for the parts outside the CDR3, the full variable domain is EPEVTQTPSHQVTQMGQEVILRCVPISNHLYFYWYRQILGQKVEFLVSFYNNEISEKSEIFDDQFSVERPDGSNFTLKIRSTKLEDSAMYFCAIPGLAGGANTGELFFGEGSRLTVL.

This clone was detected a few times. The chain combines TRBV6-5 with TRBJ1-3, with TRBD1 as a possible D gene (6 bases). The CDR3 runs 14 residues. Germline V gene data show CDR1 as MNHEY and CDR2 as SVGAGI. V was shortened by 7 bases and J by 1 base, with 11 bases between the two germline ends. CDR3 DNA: TGTGCCAGCAAAGGGGGGGATTCTGGAAACACCATATATTTT. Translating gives CASKGGDSGNTIYF.

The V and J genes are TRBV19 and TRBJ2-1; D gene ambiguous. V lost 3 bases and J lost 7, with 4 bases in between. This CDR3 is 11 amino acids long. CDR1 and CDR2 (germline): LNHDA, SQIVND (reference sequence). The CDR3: CASSIRNEQFF. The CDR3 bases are TGTGCCAGTAGTATCCGGAATGAGCAGTTCTTC.

The CDR3 bases are TGTGCCAGTAGTACCCCGACGCGGGGCGGGGAGACCCAGTACTTC. This sequence encodes CASSTPTRGGETQYF. J is TRBJ2-5 and V is TRBV19, with D possibly matching TRBD2 (6 bases). The CDR3 sequence is 15 residues long. Germline CDR1 reads LNHDA; CDR2 reads SQIVND (reference sequence). With 4 bases removed from V and 5 bases from J, the gap between germline ends came to 17 bases.

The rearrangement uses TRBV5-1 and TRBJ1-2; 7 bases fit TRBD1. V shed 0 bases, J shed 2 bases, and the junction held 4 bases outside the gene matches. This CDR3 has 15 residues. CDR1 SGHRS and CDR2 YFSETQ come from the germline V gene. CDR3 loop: CASSLAGTANYGYTF. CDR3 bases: TGCGCCAGCAGCTTGGCCGGGACAGCAAACTATGGCTACACCTTC.

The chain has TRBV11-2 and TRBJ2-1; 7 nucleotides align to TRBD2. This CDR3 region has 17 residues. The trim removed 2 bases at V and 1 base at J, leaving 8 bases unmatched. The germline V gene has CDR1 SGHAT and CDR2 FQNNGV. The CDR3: CASSLPTSARSYNEQFF. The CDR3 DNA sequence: TGTGCCAGCAGCTTACCCACTAGCGCTAGATCCTACAATGAGCAGTTCTTC.

Written as DNA, the CDR3 is TGTGCCAGCACCGAGAGTAACTATGGCTACACCTTC. It encodes CASTESNYGYTF. The rearrangement links TRBV2 to TRBJ1-2; D uncertain. The CDR3 spans 12 residues. Trimming took 7 bases from V and 1 from J, leaving 7 bases between them. Germline V gene lookup returns CDR1 SNHLY and CDR2 FYNNEI. The full variable domain, its missing parts supplied by reference TRBV2 and TRBJ1-2, is EPEVTQTPSHQVTQMGQEVILRCVPISNHLYFYWYRQILGQKVEFLVSFYNNEISEKSEIFDDQFSVERPDGSNFTLKIRSTKLEDSAMYFCASTESNYGYTFGSGTRLTVV.

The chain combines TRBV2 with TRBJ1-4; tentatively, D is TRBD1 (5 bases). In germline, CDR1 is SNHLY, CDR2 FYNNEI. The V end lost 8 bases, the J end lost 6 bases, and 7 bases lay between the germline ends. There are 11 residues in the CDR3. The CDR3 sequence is CASSGHEKLFF. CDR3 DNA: TGTGCCAGCTCAGGGCATGAAAAACTGTTTTTT.

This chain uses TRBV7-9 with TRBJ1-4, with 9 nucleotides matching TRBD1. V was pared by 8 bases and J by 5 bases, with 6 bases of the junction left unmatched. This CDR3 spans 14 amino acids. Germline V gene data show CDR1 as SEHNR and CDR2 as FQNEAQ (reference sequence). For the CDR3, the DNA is TGTGCCAGCGGGGGCGGGACAGGGAATGAAAAACTGTTTTTT. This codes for CASGGGTGNEKLFF.

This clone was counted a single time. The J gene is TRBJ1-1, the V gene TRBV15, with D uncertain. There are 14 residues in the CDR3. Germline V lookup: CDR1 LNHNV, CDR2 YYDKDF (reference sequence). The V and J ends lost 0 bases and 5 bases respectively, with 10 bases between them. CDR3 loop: CATSRDRVGTEAFF. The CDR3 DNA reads TGTGCCACCAGCAGAGATCGGGTCGGAACTGAAGCTTTCTTT.

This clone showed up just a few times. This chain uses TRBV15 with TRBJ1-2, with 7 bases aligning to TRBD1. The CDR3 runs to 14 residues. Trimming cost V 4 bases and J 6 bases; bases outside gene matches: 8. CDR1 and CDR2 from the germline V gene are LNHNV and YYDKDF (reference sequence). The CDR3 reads CATSTRTTGDGYTF. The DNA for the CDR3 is TGTGCCACCAGCACCCGAACTACAGGGGATGGCTACACCTTC.

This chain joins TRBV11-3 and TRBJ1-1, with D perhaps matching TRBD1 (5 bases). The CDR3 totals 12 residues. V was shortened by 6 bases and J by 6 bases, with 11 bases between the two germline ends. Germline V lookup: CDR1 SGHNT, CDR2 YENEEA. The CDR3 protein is CASSYGGAEAFF. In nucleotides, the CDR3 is TGTGCCAGCAGTTACGGGGGGGCTGAAGCTTTCTTT.

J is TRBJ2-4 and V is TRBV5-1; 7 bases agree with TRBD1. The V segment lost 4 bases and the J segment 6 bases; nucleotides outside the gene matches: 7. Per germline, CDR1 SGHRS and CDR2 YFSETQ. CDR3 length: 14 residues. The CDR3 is CASSDGTVGNIQYF. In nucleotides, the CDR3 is TGCGCCAGCAGCGATGGGACAGTAGGAAACATTCAGTACTTC.

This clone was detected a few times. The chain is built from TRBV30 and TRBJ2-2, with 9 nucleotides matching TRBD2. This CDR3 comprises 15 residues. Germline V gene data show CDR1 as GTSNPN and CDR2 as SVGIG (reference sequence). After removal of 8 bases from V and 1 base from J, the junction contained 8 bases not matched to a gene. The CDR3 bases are TGTGCCCGGGGCCGAGCGGGAGGGAACACCGGGGAGCTGTTTTTT. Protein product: CARGRAGGNTGELFF.

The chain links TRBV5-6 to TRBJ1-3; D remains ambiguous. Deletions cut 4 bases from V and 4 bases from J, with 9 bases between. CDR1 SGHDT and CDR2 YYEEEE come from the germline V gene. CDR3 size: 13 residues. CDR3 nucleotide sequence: TGTGCCAGCAGCCTATATCTCGGAAACACCATATATTTT. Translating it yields CASSLYLGNTIYF.

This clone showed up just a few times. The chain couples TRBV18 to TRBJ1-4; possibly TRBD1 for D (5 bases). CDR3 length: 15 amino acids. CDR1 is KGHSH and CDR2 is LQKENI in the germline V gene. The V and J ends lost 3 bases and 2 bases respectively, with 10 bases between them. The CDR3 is CASSPRGSTNEKLFF. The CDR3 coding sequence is TGTGCCAGCTCACCCCGGGGGTCTACTAATGAAAAACTGTTTTTT.

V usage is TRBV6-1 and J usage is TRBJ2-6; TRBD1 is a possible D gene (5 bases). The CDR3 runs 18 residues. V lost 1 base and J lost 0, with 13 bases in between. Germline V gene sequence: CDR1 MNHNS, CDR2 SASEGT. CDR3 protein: CASSEEGLSSSGANVLTF. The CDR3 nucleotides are TGTGCCAGCAGTGAAGAGGGGCTTTCCAGCTCTGGGGCCAACGTCCTGACTTTC.

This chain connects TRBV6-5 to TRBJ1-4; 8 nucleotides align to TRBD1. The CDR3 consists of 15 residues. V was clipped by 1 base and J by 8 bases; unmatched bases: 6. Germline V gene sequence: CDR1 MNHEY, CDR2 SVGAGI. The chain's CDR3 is CASSYLSGGSEKLFF. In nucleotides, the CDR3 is TGTGCCAGCAGTTACTTGTCAGGGGGCTCGGAAAAACTGTTTTTT.

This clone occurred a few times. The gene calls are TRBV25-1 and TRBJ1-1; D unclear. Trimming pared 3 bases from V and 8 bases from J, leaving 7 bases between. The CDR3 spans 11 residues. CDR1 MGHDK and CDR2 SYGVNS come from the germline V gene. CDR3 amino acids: CASSDAVEAFF. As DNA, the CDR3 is TGTGCCAGCAGTGATGCAGTAGAAGCTTTCTTT.

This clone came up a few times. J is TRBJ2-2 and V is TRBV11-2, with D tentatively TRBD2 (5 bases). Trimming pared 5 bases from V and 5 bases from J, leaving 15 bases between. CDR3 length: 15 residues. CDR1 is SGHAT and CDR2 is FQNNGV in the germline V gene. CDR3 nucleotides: TGTGCCAGCAGCGCCCGACTAACGCTAACCGGGGAGCTGTTTTTT. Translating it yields CASSARLTLTGELFF.

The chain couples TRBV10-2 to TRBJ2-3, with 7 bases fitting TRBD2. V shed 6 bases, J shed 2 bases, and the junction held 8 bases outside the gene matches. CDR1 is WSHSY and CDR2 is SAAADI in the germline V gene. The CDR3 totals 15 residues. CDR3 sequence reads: CASSLTGGVTDTQYF. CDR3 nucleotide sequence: TGCGCCAGCAGCTTAACGGGGGGTGTCACAGATACGCAGTATTTT.

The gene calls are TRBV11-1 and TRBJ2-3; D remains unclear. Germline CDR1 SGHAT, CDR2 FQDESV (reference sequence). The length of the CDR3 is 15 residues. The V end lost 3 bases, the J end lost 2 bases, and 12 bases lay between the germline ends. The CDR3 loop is CASSLGSLLTDTQYF. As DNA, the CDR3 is TGTGCCAGCAGCTTGGGTAGCCTCCTCACAGATACGCAGTATTTT.

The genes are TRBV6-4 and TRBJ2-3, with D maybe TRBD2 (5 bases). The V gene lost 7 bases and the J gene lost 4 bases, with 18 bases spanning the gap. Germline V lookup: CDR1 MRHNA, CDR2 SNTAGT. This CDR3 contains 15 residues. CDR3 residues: CASIPEEMRADTQYF. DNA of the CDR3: TGTGCCAGCATCCCGGAGGAGATGAGGGCAGATACGCAGTATTTT.

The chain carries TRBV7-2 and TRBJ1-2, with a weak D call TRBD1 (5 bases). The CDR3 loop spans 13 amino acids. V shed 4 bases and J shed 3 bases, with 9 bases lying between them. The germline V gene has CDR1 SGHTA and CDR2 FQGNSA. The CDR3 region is CASSSQVDYGYTF. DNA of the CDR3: TGTGCCAGCAGCTCACAGGTAGACTATGGCTACACCTTC. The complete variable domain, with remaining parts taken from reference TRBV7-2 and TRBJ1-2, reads GAGVSQSPSNKVTEKGKDVELRCDPISGHTALYWYRQSLGQGLEFLIYFQGNSAPDKSGLPSDRFSAERTGGSVSTLTIQRTQQEDSAVYLCASSSQVDYGYTFGSGTRLTVV.

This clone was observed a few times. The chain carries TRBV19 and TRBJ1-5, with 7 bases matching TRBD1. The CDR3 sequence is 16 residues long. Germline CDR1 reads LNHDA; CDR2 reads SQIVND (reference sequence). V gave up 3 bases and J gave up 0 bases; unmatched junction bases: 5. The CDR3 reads CASSIRGGYSNQPQHF. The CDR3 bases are TGTGCCAGTAGTATTCGAGGGGGCTATAGCAATCAGCCCCAGCATTTT.

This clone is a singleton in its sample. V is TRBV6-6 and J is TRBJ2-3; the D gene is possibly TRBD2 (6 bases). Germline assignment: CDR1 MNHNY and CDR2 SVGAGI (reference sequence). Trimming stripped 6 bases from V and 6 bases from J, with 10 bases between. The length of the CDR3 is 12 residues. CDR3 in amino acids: CASRLAVDTQYF. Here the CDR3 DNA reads TGTGCCAGCAGGTTAGCGGTCGATACGCAGTATTTT.